Sequencing of this T cell receptor (beta chain) was carried out in a study of cytomegalovirus exposure and HLA in healthy donors. Study details: A data release that came early held roughly 80 million unique TCRs from HLA-typed donors. Study outcomes and limitations: Several of the most significant clusters appeared, in a later analysis, to be linked to common viral pathogens.

Germline CDR1 reads MDHEN; CDR2 reads SYDVKM. With 8 bases removed from V and 0 bases from J, the gap between germline ends came to 16 bases. CDR3 length equals 15 residues. PCR used 60 Vbeta primers and 13 Jbeta primers. Data came from immunoSEQ multiplex PCR; TCRdb stores just in-frame clones and leaves some out. The table includes tens of thousands of clones, just under 70% detected once. In the case of this clone: Its antigen is unknown.

The rearrangement links TRBV28 to TRBJ1-1; D not resolved. The source of this sequence is a man aged 50 or older in good health and CMV-seronegative. Sequencing was done on a sample of PBMCs. The CDR3 loop reads CASLRGGRLNTEAFF. DNA of the CDR3: TGTGCCAGCCTTCGGGGTGGCCGGCTGAACACTGAAGCTTTCTTT. Together with reference TRBV28 and TRBJ1-1, the CDR3 gives the full variable domain: DVKVTQSSRYLVKRTGEKVFLECVQDMDHENMFWYRQDPGLGLRLIYFSYDVKMKEKGDIPEGYSVSREKKERFSLILESASTNQTSMYLCASLRGGRLNTEAFFGQGTRLTVV.